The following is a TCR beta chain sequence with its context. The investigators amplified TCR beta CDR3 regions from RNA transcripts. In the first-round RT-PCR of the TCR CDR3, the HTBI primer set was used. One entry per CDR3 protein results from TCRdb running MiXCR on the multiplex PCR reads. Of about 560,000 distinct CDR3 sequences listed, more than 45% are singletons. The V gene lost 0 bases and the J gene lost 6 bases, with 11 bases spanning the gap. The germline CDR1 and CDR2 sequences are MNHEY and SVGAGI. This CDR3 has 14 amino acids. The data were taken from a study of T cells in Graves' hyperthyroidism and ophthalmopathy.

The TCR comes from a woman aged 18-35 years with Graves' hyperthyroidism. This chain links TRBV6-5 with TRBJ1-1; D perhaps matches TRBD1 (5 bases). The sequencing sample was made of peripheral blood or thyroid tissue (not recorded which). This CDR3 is CASSYSLGDAEAFF. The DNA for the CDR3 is TGTGCCAGCAGTTACTCGCTGGGGGACGCTGAAGCTTTCTTT.